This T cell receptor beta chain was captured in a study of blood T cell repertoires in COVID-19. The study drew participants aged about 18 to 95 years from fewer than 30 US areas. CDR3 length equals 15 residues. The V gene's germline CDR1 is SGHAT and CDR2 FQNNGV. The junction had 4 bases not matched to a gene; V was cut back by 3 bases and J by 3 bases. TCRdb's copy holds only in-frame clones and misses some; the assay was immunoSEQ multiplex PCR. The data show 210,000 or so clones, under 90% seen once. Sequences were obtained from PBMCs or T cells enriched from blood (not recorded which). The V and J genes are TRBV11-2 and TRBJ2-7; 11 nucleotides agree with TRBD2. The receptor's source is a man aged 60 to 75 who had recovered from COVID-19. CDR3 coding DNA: TGTGCCAGCAGCTTTAGCGGGGGGGCTCGCTACGAGCAGTACTTC. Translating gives CASSFSGGARYEQYF. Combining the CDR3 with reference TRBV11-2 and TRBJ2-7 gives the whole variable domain EAGVAQSPRYKIIEKRQSVAFWCNPISGHATLYWYQQILGQGPKLLIQFQNNGVVDDSQLPKDRFSAERLKGVDSTLKIQPAKLEDSAVYLCASSFSGGARYEQYFGPGTRLTVT.